What follows is one T cell receptor beta chain and its context. The source of the sample is a study of blood T cell repertoires in COVID-19. Study summary: The study drew acute and convalescent COVID-19 samples from the United States, Italy and Spain.

The length of the CDR3 is 14 residues. V lost 4 bases and J 6 bases, leaving 15 bases between the germline ends. The germline CDR1 and CDR2 sequences are SGHRS and YFSETQ. Using immunoSEQ multiplex PCR, the repertoire was profiled, and TCRdb retains in-frame clones only, with some absent. The table lists 90,000 to 130,000 clones, 76% of them singletons. This TCR was recovered from a woman aged 80 or older with acute or convalescent COVID-19. The specimen sequenced was peripheral blood. The rearrangement links TRBV5-1 to TRBJ2-3; weak D call: TRBD2 (5 bases). CDR3 bases: TGCGCCAGCAGCGAAAGGACTGGCGGGGATACGCAGTATTTT. Its translation: CASSERTGGDTQYF.